The source of this T cell receptor (beta chain) is a study of blood T cell repertoires in COVID-19. Whole-study context: The samples span acute and convalescent COVID-19 from the United States, Italy and Spain.

Study processing details: Amplification of reference gene primers provided the estimated nucleated cell counts. Here immunoSEQ multiplex PCR was the method, and the copy in TCRdb shows in-frame clones only, minus some. V and J calls and clone size come straight from that table; D and trimming were deduced from the DNA. The sample shows 70,000 to 80,000 clones, 86% of them seen only once. The trim removed 3 bases at V and 2 bases at J, leaving 6 bases unmatched. This CDR3 has 16 amino acids. The germline V gene encodes CDR1 LNHDA and CDR2 SQIVND (reference sequence). The chain recombines TRBV19 with TRBJ2-2, with 7 bases identical to TRBD1. This TCR came from a man aged 80 or over in a cohort sampled during active COVID-19. Sequencing was performed on peripheral blood. The CDR3 loop reads CASSISRGSNTGELFF. DNA for the CDR3: TGTGCCAGTAGTATCTCCAGGGGGAGTAACACCGGGGAGCTGTTTTTT.